The clone carrying this T cell receptor beta chain has at least ten counts. RNA transcripts gave rise to amplified TCR beta CDR3 regions. With the HTBI primer set, the TCR CDR3 went through a first round of RT-PCR. TCRdb re-called the multiplex PCR reads with MiXCR, one entry per CDR3 protein. Found here are about 740,000 distinct CDR3 sequences, 13% to 15% of them singletons; the top ten hold roughly 10%. The germline gives CDR1 SGHAT, CDR2 FQNNGV. V was trimmed by 10 bases and J by 4 bases, leaving 14 bases between them. The CDR3 contains 13 residues. This entry is derived from a study of T cells in Graves' hyperthyroidism and ophthalmopathy.

The chain joins TRBV11-2 to TRBJ2-1; a weak D match, TRBD2 (6 bases). The receptor was derived from a woman between 18 and 30 years old with Graves' hyperthyroidism. Source material: blood. CDR3 in amino acids: CATAGLKYNEQFF. Written as DNA, the CDR3 is TGTGCCACCGCGGGACTGAAATACAATGAGCAGTTCTTC.